The clone carrying this T cell receptor (beta chain) was seen more than once but under ten times. Its specificity is not known. The data were obtained in a study of tumor-infiltrating lymphocytes in primary liver carcinoma. The overall study: Sequencing of the samples generated roughly 3.65 to 8 million productive TCRbeta reads, with similar yields across tissue types. General study findings and limits: Blood's top-250-clone fraction was significantly lower than that of tumors (p = 0.039).

With a constant-region primer, TCR beta cDNA was made from 500 ng of total RNA. Researchers made the TCR beta libraries by running three nested multiplex PCR rounds with slightly modified ARM-PCR. A C-beta reverse primer and TRBV1-TRBV30 forward primers served in each of the first two PCR rounds, at around 10 cycles apiece. TCRdb itself ran the multiplex PCR reads through MiXCR, one entry per CDR3 protein. The sample yields about 99,000 distinct CDR3 sequences, almost 70% seen once. CDR1 and CDR2 (germline): MDHEN, SYDVKM. The CDR3 totals 16 residues. Trimming took 2 bases from V and 2 from J; bases not matched to a gene: 7. Co-extraction of both nucleic acids (RNA and DNA) used roughly 18-34 mg of unsorted bulk tissue. Surgeons treated the primary liver carcinoma of the patients by surgical resection.

J is TRBJ2-3 and V is TRBV28; 7 nucleotides line up with TRBD2. The receptor was derived from a woman aged 60-75 years with primary liver carcinoma and hepatitis B virus infection. The source material was liver tumor tissue from sampling region 5. As to subset: tumor region T5, tumor centre. CDR3 region: CASSLGVGGLTDTQYF. Written as DNA, the CDR3 is TGTGCCAGCAGTTTAGGTGTGGGAGGGCTCACAGATACGCAGTATTTT.